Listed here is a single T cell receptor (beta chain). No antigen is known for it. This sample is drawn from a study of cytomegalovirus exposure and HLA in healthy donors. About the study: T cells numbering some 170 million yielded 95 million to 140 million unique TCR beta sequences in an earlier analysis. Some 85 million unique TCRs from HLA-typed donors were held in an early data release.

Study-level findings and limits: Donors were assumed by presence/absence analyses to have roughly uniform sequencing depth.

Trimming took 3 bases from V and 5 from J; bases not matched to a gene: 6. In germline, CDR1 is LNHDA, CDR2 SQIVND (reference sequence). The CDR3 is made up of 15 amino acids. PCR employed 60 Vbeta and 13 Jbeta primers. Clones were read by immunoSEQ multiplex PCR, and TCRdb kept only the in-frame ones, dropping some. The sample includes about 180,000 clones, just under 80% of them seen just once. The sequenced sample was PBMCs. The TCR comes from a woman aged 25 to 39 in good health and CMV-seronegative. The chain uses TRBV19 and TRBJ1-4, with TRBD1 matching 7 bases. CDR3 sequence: CASSIGTALNEKLFF. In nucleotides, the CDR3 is TGTGCCAGTAGTATCGGGACAGCTCTGAATGAAAAACTGTTTTTT.